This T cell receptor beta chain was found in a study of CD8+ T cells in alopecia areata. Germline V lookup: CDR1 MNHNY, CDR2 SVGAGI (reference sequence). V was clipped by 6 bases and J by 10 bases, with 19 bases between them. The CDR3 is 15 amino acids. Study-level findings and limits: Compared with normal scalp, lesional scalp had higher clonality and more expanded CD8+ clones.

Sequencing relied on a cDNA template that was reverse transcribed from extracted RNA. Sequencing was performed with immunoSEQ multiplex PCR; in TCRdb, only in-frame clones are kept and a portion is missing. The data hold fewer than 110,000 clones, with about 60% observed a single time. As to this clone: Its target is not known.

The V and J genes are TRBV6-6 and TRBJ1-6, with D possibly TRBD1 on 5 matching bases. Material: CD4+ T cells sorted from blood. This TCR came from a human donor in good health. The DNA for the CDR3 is TGTGCCAGCAGCCAAATCGCAGGGTTGGAGTCACCCCTCCACTTT. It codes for CASSQIAGLESPLHF.